The entry below gives a single T cell receptor beta chain sequence along with its context. Two negative PCRs, clearance, or symptom resolution were required of recovered Cohort 3 donors. The sample is drawn from a study of blood T cell repertoires in COVID-19. In the study overall: The analysed material was cDNA or gDNA that came from T cells, B-cell-depleted T cells, or PBMCs.

The CDR3 loop spans 14 amino acids. V was clipped by 3 bases and J by 3 bases; unmatched bases: 3. Germline assignment: CDR1 MDHEN and CDR2 SYDVKM. Profiling relied on immunoSEQ multiplex PCR, and the TCRdb table lists in-frame clones only, not all of them. The repertoire includes roughly 170,000 clones, 84% of them detected once, and approximately 12% sits in the top ten. The clonotype was recovered from a man aged 50-59 years who had recovered from COVID-19. This chain links TRBV28 with TRBJ2-7, with 9 bases lining up with TRBD1. Sequenced material: PBMCs or T cells enriched from blood (not recorded which). CDR3 sequence: CASSFGDRVYEQYF. The CDR3 region has the DNA TGTGCCAGCAGTTTTGGGGACAGGGTCTACGAGCAGTACTTC.